A selection of T cell receptor beta chains follows, all from one sample in a study of blood T cell repertoires in COVID-19. Only in-frame clones appear in the TCRdb table, and some are missing; sequencing was by immunoSEQ multiplex PCR. This table has some 150,000 clones, around 80% appearing once. Sequenced material: peripheral blood. These receptors all stem from a woman of 80 years or more with active or convalescent COVID-19. CDR3s include the opening cysteine and the closing phenylalanine or tryptophan. A D gene is named only where the DNA matches it firmly. Some rows have no size entry. The others give once, few or many, or a class for an expanded clone.

J,size,V,D,CDR3,DNA
TRBJ1-1,-,TRBV5-1,-,CASSLAFSLGGGTEAFF,TGCGCCAGCAGCTTGGCATTTTCGTTAGGCGGGGGCACTGAAGCTTTCTTT
TRBJ1-3,-,TRBV2,-,CASSEYRVGANTIYF,TGTGCCAGCAGTGAATATAGGGTTGGGGCAAACACCATATATTTT
TRBJ2-1,-,TRBV30,TRBD2,CAWGGGYNEQFF,TGTGCCTGGGGGGGAGGGTACAATGAGCAGTTCTTC
TRBJ1-5,few,TRBV4-1,TRBD1,CASSIQGLNQPQHF,TGCGCCAGCAGTATACAGGGGTTGAATCAGCCCCAGCATTTT
TRBJ1-1,-,TRBV7-3,-,CASSLQGGYTEAFF,TGTGCCAGCAGCTTACAGGGCGGTTACACTGAAGCTTTCTTT
TRBJ1-1,few,TRBV4-3,-,CASSQARKAVGGTEAFF,TGCGCCAGCAGCCAAGCACGTAAGGCAGTTGGGGGGACTGAAGCTTTCTTT
TRBJ2-1,-,TRBV7-7,TRBD1,CASSPTGGSYNEQFF,TGTGCTAGCAGCCCGACAGGGGGATCCTACAATGAGCAGTTCTTC
TRBJ2-3,-,TRBV6-1,TRBD2,CASSEALPGGGADTQYF,TGTGCCAGCAGTGAAGCGCTTCCGGGCGGGGGTGCAGATACGCAGTATTTT
TRBJ1-3,-,TRBV28,TRBD1,CASGEGATNSGNTIYF,TGTGCCAGCGGAGAGGGGGCTACGAACTCTGGAAACACCATATATTTT
TRBJ1-2,-,TRBV4-1,TRBD1,CASSQAGGQDYGYTF,TGCGCCAGCAGCCAAGCTGGGGGACAGGACTATGGCTACACCTTC
TRBJ2-7,few,TRBV10-3,TRBD1,CAIRPSTGISYEQYF,TGTGCCATCAGGCCTTCGACAGGGATTTCCTACGAGCAGTACTTC
TRBJ1-5,-,TRBV30,-,CAWSGEGAYSNQPQHF,TGTGCCTGGTCCGGCGAGGGAGCTTATAGCAATCAGCCCCAGCATTTT
TRBJ2-7,-,TRBV2,TRBD1,CASRDTGGQQYF,TGTGCCAGCAGGGATACAGGGGGCCAGCAGTACTTC
TRBJ2-7,-,TRBV28,TRBD1,CASSRSGDRGLHEQYF,TGTGCCAGCAGCAGGTCTGGGGACAGGGGGCTCCACGAGCAGTACTTC
TRBJ2-5,-,TRBV5-1,TRBD2,CASSGRLAGPRQTQETQYF,TGCGCCAGCAGCGGCAGACTAGCGGGGCCCCGCCAAACCCAAGAGACCCAGTACTTC
TRBJ2-3,-,TRBV5-4,TRBD2,CASSLSGAITDTQYF,TGTGCCAGCAGCTTGAGCGGGGCCATAACAGATACGCAGTATTTT
TRBJ1-2,-,TRBV27,TRBD1,CASSLTGTGLYGYTF,TGTGCCAGCAGTTTAACCGGGACAGGGCTCTATGGCTACACCTTC